The clone carrying this TCR beta chain has just a few counts. The antigen is unknown. Because it lacks the conserved phenylalanine or tryptophan at the end, this CDR3 is likely a read error. The limits of the CDR3 on the DNA are not certain, so only TCRdb's listed CDR3 is given. One entry per CDR3 protein, called by TCRdb with MiXCR from the 5' RACE reads. The sample shows some 62,000 distinct CDR3 sequences, around 30% of them seen only once. The CDR3 numbers 8 amino acids, ends counted. Broader study findings: Tumor Tregs overlapped most with tumor, then blood, naive CD4+ cells.

The gene calls are TRBV12-3 or TRBV12-4 and TRBJ1-5. Sequences were obtained from tumor-infiltrating naive CD4+ T cells sorted from the breast tumor. Subset meaning: naive CD4+ T cells, CD4+CD45RA+CD25-. The receptor was derived from a female donor with breast cancer. CDR3 region: CASTLRHL.